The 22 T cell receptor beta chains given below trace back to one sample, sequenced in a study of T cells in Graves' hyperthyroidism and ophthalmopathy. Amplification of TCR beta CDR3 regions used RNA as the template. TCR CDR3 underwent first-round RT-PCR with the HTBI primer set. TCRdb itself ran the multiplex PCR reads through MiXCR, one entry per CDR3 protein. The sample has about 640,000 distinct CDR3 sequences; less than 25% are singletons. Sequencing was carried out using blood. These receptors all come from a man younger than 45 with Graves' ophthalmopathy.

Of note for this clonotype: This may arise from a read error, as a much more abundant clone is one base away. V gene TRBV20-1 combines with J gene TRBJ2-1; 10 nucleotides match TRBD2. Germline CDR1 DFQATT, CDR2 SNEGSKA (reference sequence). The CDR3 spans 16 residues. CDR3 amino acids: CSAGDVSGRADNEQFF. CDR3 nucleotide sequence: TGCAGTGCTGGAGATGTGAGCGGGAGGGCCGACAATGAGCAGTTCTTC.

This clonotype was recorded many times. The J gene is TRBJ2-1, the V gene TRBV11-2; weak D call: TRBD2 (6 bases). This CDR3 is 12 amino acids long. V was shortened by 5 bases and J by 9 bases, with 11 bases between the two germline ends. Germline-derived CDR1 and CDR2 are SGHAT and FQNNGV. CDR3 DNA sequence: TGTGCCAGCAGCCTCCTGGAGGGTGAGCAGTTCTTC. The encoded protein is CASSLLEGEQFF.

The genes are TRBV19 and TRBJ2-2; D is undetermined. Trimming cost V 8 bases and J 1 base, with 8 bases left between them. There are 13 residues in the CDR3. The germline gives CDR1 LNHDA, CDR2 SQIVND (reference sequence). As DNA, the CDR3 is TGTGCCAGTCATCGGCGGAACACCGGGGAGCTGTTTTTT. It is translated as CASHRRNTGELFF.

Here the CDR3 reads CASSLGTSGHYNEQFF. In DNA, the CDR3 is TGTGCCAGCAGCTTGGGGACTAGCGGACACTACAATGAGCAGTTCTTC. V usage is TRBV7-2 and J usage is TRBJ2-1; 11 nucleotides line up with TRBD2. Germline V gene sequence: CDR1 SGHTA, CDR2 FQGNSA. The CDR3 sequence is 16 residues long. V shed 3 bases, J shed 3 bases, and the junction held 4 bases outside the gene matches.

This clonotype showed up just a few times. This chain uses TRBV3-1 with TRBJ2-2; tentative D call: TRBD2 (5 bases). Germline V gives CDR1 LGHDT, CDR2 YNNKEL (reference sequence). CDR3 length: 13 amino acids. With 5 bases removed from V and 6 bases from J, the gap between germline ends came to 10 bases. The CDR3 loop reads CASSWTGSGELFF. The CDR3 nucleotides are TGTGCCAGCAGCTGGACGGGGTCCGGGGAGCTGTTTTTT.

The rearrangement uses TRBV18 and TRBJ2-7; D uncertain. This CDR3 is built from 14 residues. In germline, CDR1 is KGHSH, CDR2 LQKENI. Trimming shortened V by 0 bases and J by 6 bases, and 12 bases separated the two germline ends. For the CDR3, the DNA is TGTGCCAGCTCACCACCCGGACGGTTCTTCGAGCAGTACTTC. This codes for CASSPPGRFFEQYF.

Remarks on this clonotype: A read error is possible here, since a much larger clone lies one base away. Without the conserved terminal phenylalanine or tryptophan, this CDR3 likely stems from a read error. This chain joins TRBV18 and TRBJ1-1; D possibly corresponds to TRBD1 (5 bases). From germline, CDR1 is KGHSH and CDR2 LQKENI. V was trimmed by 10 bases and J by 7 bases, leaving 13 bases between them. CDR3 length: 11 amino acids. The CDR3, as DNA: TGTGCCACCCGAGGGGCCAATGAAGCTTTCCTT. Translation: CATRGANEAFL.

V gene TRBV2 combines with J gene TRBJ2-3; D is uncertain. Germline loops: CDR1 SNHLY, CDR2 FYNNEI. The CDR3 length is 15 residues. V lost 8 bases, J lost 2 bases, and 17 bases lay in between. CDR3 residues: CASGKEATYTDTQYF. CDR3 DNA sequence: TGTGCCAGCGGTAAAGAGGCGACCTACACAGATACGCAGTATTTT.

CDR3 sequence: CASKGNYNEQFF. The DNA of the CDR3 is TGTGCCAGCAAGGGAAACTACAATGAGCAGTTCTTC. V and J are TRBV6-1 and TRBJ2-1; the D is unclear. V was trimmed by 7 bases and J by 3 bases, leaving 7 bases between them. The CDR3 contains 12 residues. Germline loops: CDR1 MNHNS, CDR2 SASEGT.

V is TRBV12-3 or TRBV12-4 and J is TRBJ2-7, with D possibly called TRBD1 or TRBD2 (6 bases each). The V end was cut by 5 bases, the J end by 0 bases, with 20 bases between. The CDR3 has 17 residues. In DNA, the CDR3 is TGTGCCAGCAGTACAGGGACTCCCCATTCGAGCTCCTACGAGCAGTACTTC. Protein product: CASSTGTPHSSSYEQYF.

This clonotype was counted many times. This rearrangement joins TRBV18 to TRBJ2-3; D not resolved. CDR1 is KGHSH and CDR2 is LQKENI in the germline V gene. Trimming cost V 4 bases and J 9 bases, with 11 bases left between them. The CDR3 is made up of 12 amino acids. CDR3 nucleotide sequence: TGTGCCAGCTCACAGGCACGTCCGACGCAGTATTTT. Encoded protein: CASSQARPTQYF.

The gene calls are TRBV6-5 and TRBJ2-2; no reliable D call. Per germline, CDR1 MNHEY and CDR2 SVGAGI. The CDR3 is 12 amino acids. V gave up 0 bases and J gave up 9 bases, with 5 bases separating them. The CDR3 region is CASSYSSRELFF. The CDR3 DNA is TGTGCCAGCAGTTACTCATCCCGGGAGCTGTTTTTT.

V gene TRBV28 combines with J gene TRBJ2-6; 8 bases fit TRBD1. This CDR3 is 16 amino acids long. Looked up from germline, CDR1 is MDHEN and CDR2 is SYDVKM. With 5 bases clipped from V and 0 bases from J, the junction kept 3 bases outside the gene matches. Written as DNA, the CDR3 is TGTGCCAGCAGTCGGACAGGGACCTCTGGGGCCAACGTCCTGACTTTC. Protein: CASSRTGTSGANVLTF.

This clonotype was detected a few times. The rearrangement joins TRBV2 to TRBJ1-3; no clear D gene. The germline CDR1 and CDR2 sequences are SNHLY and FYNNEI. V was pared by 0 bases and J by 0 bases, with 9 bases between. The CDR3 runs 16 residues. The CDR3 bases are TGTGCCAGCAGTGAAGCGCGGTTAGGCTCTGGAAACACCATATATTTT. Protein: CASSEARLGSGNTIYF.

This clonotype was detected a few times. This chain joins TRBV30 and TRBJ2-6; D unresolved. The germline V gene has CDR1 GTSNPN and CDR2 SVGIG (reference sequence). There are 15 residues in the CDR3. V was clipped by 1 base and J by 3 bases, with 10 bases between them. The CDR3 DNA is TGTGCCTGGAGTGCCCCGACACGTGGGGCCAACGTCCTGACTTTC. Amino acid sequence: CAWSAPTRGANVLTF.

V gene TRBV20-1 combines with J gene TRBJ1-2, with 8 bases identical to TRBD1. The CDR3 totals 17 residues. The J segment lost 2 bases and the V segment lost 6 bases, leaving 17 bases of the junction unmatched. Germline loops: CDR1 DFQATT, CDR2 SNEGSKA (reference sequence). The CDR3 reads CSASRFWKDRVNYGYTF. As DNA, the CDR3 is TGCAGTGCGTCTAGATTCTGGAAGGACAGGGTCAACTATGGCTACACCTTC.

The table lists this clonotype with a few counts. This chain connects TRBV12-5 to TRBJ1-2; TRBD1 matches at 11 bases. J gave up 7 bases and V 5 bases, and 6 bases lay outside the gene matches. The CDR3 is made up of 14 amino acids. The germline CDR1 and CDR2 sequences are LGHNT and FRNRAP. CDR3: CASGPSGTGGGYTF. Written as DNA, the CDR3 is TGTGCTAGTGGTCCATCCGGGACAGGGGGTGGCTACACCTTC.

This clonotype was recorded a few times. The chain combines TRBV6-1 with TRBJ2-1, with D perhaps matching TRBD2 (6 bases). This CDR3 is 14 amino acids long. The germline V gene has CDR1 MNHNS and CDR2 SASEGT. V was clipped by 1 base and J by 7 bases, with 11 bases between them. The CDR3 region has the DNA TGTGCCAGCAGTGAAGAGGCGGGGACGAATGAGCAGTTCTTC. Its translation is CASSEEAGTNEQFF.

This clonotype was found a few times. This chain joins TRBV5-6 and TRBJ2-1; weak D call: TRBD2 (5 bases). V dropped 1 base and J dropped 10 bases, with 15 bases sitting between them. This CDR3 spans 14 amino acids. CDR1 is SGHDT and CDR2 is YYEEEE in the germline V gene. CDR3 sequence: CASSLPDSGYEQFF. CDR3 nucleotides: TGTGCCAGCAGCTTGCCGGACTCTGGGTACGAGCAGTTCTTC.

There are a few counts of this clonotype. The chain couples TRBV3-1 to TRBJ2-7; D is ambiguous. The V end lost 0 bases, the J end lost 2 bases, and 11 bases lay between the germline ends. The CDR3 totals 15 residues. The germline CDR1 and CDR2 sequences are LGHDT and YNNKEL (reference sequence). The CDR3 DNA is TGTGCCAGCAGCCAAGATTATCCCGGACCCTACGAGCAGTACTTC. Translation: CASSQDYPGPYEQYF.

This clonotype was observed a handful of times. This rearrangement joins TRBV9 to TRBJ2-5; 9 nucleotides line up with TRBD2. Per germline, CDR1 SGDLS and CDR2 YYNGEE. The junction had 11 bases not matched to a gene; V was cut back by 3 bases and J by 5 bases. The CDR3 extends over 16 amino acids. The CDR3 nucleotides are TGTGCCAGCAGCGCGCGGGGGGGACTCATGGGGGAGACCCAGTACTTC. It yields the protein CASSARGGLMGETQYF.

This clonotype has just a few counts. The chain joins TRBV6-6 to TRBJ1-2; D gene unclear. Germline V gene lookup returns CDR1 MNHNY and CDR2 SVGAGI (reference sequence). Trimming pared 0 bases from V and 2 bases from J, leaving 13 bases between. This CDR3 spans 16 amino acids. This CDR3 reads CASSYSFPAPNYGYTF. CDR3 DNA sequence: TGTGCCAGCAGTTACTCCTTCCCGGCTCCGAACTATGGCTACACCTTC.